This entry concerns a single TCR beta chain. Antigen specificity is unknown. The source of the sample is a study of shared clonotypes between healthy human individuals. Overall study findings and caveats: Relative to clonotypes present in all four donors, those not shared had lower generation probabilities.

This was a deep-level run. Assay: immunoSEQ multiplex PCR; the TCRdb copy retains only in-frame clones and omits some. The sample records 2 million to 2.5 million clones, around 95% being singletons. The receptor was derived from a man aged 18 to 29 in good health. Sequencing was carried out using naive CD4+ T cells sorted from blood. The sample's subset: CD45RA+ positively selected.

In DNA, the CDR3 is TGCGCCAGCAGCTTGACAGGGGACACCACTGAAGCTTTCTTT. Protein sequence: CASSLTGDTTEAFF. The chain links TRBV5-1 to TRBJ1-1; 7 nucleotides align to TRBD1. V shed 1 base, J shed 4 bases, and the junction held 4 bases outside the gene matches. This CDR3 has 14 amino acids. Germline CDR1 and CDR2: SGHRS and YFSETQ.